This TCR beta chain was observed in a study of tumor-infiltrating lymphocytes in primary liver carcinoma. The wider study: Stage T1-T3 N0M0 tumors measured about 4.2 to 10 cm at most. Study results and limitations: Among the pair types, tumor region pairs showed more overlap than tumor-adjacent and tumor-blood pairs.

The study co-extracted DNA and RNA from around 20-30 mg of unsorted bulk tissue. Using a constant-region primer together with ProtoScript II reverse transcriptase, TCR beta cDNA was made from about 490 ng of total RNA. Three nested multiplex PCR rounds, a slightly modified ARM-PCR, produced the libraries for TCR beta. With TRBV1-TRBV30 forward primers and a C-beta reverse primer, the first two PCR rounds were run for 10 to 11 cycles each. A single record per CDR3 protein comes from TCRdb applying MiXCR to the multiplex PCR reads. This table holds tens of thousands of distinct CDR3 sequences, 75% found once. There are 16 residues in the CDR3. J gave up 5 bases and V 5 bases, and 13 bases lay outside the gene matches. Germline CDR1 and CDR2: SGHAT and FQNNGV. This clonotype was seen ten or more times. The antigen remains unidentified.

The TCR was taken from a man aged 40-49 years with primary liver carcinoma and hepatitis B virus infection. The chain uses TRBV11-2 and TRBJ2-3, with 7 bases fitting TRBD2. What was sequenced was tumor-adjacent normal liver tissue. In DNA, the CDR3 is TGTGCCAGCAGCCGGGAAACTGGGAGGGTCGGAGATACGCAGTATTTT. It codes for CASSRETGRVGDTQYF.